Listed below are T cell receptor beta chains from one sample, sequenced in a study of control samples from healthy donors and cancer patients. Assay used: immunoSEQ multiplex PCR; TCRdb lists only in-frame clones, some missing. The data hold 70,000 to 95,000 clones, with more than 70% observed a single time. The sequenced material came from blood. These receptors were collected from a man aged 45 to 65 in good health. Both conserved end residues are trimmed from each CDR3.

>TRBJ2-1|TRBV28
ASSGTGEQF
>TRBJ2-2|TRBV29-1
SVRPGTSGTGELF
>TRBJ2-1|TRBV24-1
ATSDLGTGFTNEQF
>TRBJ1-2|TRBV3-1/TRBV3-2
ASSLSPQGAYGYT
>TRBJ2-1|TRBV10-3
AISESVGESSYNEQF
>TRBJ1-3|TRBV14
ASSHVSSGNTIY
>TRBJ2-7|TRBV24-1
ATSDLNGSGSWEQY
>TRBJ2-1|TRBV5-1
ASSSSNRFNEQF
>TRBJ1-2|TRBV12-5
ASGLGQPFNYGYT
>TRBJ1-1|TRBV30
AWITKYGTRNTEAF
>TRBJ1-4|TRBV24-1
ATSDSRTGANEKLF
>TRBJ1-6|TRBV19
ASRSGGRGSPLH
>TRBJ2-3|TRBV24-1
ATSDPGQNLVTQY
>TRBJ1-5|TRBV4-2
ASSQDLMGAQPQH
>TRBJ2-4|TRBV6-6
ASSQGQPLPRNIQY
>TRBJ1-1|TRBV7-8
ASAPFMNTEAF
>TRBJ1-4|TRBV19
ASSIWGKGDNEKLF
>TRBJ2-7|TRBV5-5
ASSLRGLDYEQY
>TRBJ1-1|TRBV27
ASSFFGNTEAF
>TRBJ1-1|TRBV12-3/TRBV12-4
ASSPYFGTEAF
>TRBJ2-7|TRBV4-3
ASSLGLAGEGYEQY
>TRBJ2-7|TRBV11-3
ASSPYRAHEQY
>TRBJ2-7|TRBV18
ASSLDSYEQY
>TRBJ2-1|TRBV29-1
SYYLAGGYNEQF
>TRBJ2-3|TRBV10-3
AIKGLAGSDTQY
>TRBJ1-1|TRBV20-1
SATGRSEAF
>TRBJ1-2|TRBV4-1
ASSQGQGASNYGYT
>TRBJ1-2|TRBV2
ASTYVPGHGYT
>TRBJ2-5|TRBV6-2/TRBV6-3
ASSYPQETQY
>TRBJ1-4|TRBV7-2
ASSAQGGTNEKLF
>TRBJ2-1|TRBV14
ASSQVGFSYNEQF
>TRBJ1-3|TRBV12-3/TRBV12-4
ASSLMGPEKY
>TRBJ2-3|TRBV25-1
ASSGLAGDGTDTQY
>TRBJ2-2|TRBV7-2
ASSVTSGSGGELF
>TRBJ1-5|TRBV24-1
ATSERDGGRDQPQH
>TRBJ2-3|TRBV12-3/TRBV12-4
AITYVGTDTQY
>TRBJ2-7|TRBV10-3
AISNHSGTSSEQY
>TRBJ2-5|TRBV24-1
ATSDLSRGETQY
>TRBJ1-1|TRBV5-8
ASSFNRDVNTEAF
>TRBJ2-3|TRBV5-5
ASSLRGAPDTQY
>TRBJ2-1|TRBV9
ASSGLADYNEQF
>TRBJ2-1|TRBV4-3
ASSQDGSYNEQF
>TRBJ2-7|TRBV6-2/TRBV6-3
ASSYYGGSTDEQY
>TRBJ1-5|TRBV2
ASSLGRDNQPQH
>TRBJ1-3|TRBV12-3/TRBV12-4
ASSPGHHPTIY
>TRBJ1-1|TRBV6-6
ASSSRPGGLNTEAF
>TRBJ1-5|TRBV6-2/TRBV6-3
ASSSGGTGALPQH
>TRBJ1-6|TRBV2
ASSLGATGSPLH
>TRBJ2-2|TRBV10-1
ASSPVVGSPGELF
>TRBJ1-6|TRBV25-1
ASSHGVEGSPLH
>TRBJ1-2|TRBV12-3/TRBV12-4
ASRIMDPYGYT
>TRBJ1-1|TRBV24-1
ATSDETGLGAF
>TRBJ1-2|TRBV25-1
ASSEVGNHGYT
>TRBJ1-1|TRBV3-1/TRBV3-2
ASSQDFGAGRTEAF
>TRBJ2-3|TRBV18
ASSPGQGSTDTQY